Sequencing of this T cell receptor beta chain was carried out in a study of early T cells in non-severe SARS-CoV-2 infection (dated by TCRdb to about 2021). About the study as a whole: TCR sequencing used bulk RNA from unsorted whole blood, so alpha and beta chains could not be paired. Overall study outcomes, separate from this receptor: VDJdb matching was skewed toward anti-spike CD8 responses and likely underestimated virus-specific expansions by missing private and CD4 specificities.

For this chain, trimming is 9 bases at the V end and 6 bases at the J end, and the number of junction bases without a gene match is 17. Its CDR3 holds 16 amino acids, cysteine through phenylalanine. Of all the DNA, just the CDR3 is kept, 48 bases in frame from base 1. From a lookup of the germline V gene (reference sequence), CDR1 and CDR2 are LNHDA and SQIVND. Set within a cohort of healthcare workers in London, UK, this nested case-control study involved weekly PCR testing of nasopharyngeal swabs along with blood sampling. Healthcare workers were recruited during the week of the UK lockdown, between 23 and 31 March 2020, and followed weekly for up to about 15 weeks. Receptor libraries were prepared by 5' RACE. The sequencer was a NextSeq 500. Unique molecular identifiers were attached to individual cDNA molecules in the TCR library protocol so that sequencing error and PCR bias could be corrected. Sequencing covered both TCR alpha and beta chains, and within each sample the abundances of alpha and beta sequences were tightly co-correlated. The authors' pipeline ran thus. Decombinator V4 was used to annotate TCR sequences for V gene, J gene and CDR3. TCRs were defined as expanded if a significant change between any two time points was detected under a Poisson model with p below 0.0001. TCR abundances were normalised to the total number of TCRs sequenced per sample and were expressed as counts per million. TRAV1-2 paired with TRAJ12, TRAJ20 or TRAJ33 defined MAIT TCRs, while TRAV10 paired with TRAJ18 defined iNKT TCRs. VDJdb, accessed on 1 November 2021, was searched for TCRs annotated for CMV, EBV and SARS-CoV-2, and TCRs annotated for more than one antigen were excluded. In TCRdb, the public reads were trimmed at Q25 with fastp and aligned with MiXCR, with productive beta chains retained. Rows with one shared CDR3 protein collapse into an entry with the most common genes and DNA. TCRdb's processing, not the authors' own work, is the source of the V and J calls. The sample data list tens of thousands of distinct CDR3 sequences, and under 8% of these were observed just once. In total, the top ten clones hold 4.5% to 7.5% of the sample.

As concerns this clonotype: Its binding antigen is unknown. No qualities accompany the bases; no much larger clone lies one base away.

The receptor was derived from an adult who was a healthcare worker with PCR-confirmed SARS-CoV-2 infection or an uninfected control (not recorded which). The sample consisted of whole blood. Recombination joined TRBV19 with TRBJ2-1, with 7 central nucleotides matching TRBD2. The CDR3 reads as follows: CASTRSPGGVGNEQFF. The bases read TGTGCCAGCACTCGCTCCCCGGGGGGAGTGGGCAATGAGCAGTTCTTC.